Following are 23 T cell receptor beta chains from one sample sequenced in a study of blood T cells in healthy people across ages. A sample-barcoded 5' primer and a J-beta primer mix were used in a second PCR of roughly 6 to 11 cycles. A single record per CDR3 protein comes from TCRdb applying MiXCR to the 5' RACE reads. The data hold about 1.8 million distinct CDR3 sequences, with roughly 52% observed a single time. The specimen sequenced was blood. These receptors came from a woman aged 40 to 49 in good health.

Comment on this clonotype: An end of the junction differs from the germline gene, which may be a read error. This chain joins TRBV7-2 and TRBJ1-2; D might be TRBD1 (6 bases). Germline V gene data show CDR1 as SGHTA and CDR2 as FQGNSA. There are 12 residues in the CDR3. The CDR3 coding sequence is TGTGCCAACAGCCGGACAGCTTATGGCTACACCTTC. Its protein product is CANSRTAYGYTF.

The chain joins TRBV18 to TRBJ1-5; D unresolved. The germline V gene encodes CDR1 KGHSH and CDR2 LQKENI. The V end was cut by 2 bases, the J end by 3 bases, with 8 bases between. This CDR3 is 14 amino acids long. This CDR3 reads CASSPMADNQPQHF. CDR3 DNA: TGTGCCAGCTCACCAATGGCAGACAATCAGCCCCAGCATTTT. The whole variable domain, filled in from reference TRBV18 and TRBJ1-5, reads NAGVMQNPRHLVRRRGQEARLRCSPMKGHSHVYWYRQLPEEGLKFMVYLQKENIIDESGMPKERFSAEFPKEGPSILRIQQVVRGDSAAYFCASSPMADNQPQHFGDGTRLSIL.

The sample holds a few counts of this clonotype. V is TRBV3-1 and J is TRBJ2-1, with 10 bases fitting TRBD2. Germline V gives CDR1 LGHDT, CDR2 YNNKEL (reference sequence). CDR3 length: 17 residues. V was pared by 0 bases and J by 7 bases, with 9 bases of the junction left unmatched. As DNA, the CDR3 is TGTGCCAGCAGCCAAGATCGAGCGGGGGGGCTATCGAATGAGCAGTTCTTC. Protein sequence: CASSQDRAGGLSNEQFF.

This clonotype was detected only a few times. The CDR3 protein is CASSVYRTQGANVLTF. The CDR3 DNA sequence: TGTGCCAGCAGTGTTTACCGCACTCAGGGGGCCAACGTCCTGACTTTC. The chain combines TRBV25-1 with TRBJ2-6; D unclear. The V end lost 4 bases, the J end lost 4 bases, and 14 bases lay between the germline ends. This CDR3 contains 16 residues. Germline V gene lookup returns CDR1 MGHDK and CDR2 SYGVNS.

This chain connects TRBV7-3 to TRBJ2-3, with D unresolved. Germline lookup yields CDR1 SGHTA and CDR2 FQGTGA. The CDR3 has 14 residues. Deletions cut 3 bases from V and 2 bases from J, with 9 bases between. CDR3 amino acids: CASSFSPITDTQYF. The CDR3 region has the DNA TGTGCCAGCAGCTTTTCCCCGATCACAGATACGCAGTATTTT.

This clonotype was found a few times. This chain uses TRBV7-8 with TRBJ1-2; 9 bases agree with TRBD1. The CDR3 extends over 14 amino acids. Unmatched junction bases numbered 4, after V lost 7 bases and J lost 1 base. Looked up from germline, CDR1 is SGHVS and CDR2 is FQNEAQ. Here the CDR3 reads CASTGTGSNYGYTF. CDR3 nucleotides: TGTGCCAGCACTGGGACAGGGAGTAACTATGGCTACACCTTC.

This clonotype has a single count. The J gene is TRBJ1-2, the V gene TRBV29-1; D gene uncertain. Germline V gene sequence: CDR1 SQVTM, CDR2 ANQGSEA. The V and J ends lost 1 base and 3 bases respectively, with 6 bases between them. This CDR3 has 12 residues. CDR3 in amino acids: CSVEGSDYGYTF. CDR3 DNA sequence: TGCAGCGTTGAAGGCTCGGACTATGGCTACACCTTC.

The V gene is TRBV6-2 or TRBV6-3, the J gene TRBJ2-1; 9 bases line up with TRBD1. The V gene end was trimmed by 4 bases and the J gene end by 7 bases; junction bases not matched to a gene: 8. Germline CDR1 and CDR2: MNHEY and SVGEGT. The CDR3 length is 15 residues. CDR3 sequence: CASSFTGGSGNEQFF. DNA of the CDR3: TGTGCCAGCAGTTTCACAGGGGGCAGTGGTAATGAGCAGTTCTTC.

V is TRBV28 and J is TRBJ1-1; D might be TRBD1 (5 bases). V was trimmed by 8 bases and J by 4 bases, leaving 14 bases between them. This CDR3 has 13 amino acids. Germline V lookup: CDR1 MDHEN, CDR2 SYDVKM. The CDR3, as DNA: TGTGCCAGCGCGGACACTACGAGCACTGAAGCTTTCTTT. Translation: CASADTTSTEAFF.

The J gene is TRBJ2-3, the V gene TRBV10-1; D may correspond to TRBD1 or TRBD2 (6 bases each). Germline V gene data show CDR1 as WNHNN and CDR2 as SYGVQD (reference sequence). The CDR3 totals 17 residues. V was trimmed by 3 bases and J by 1 base, leaving 17 bases between them. The CDR3 region is CASSDPGGLSGTDTQYF. The CDR3 DNA is TGCGCCAGCAGTGATCCCGGGGGCCTTTCCGGCACAGATACGCAGTATTTT.

This clonotype turned up a few times. This chain joins TRBV27 and TRBJ2-4; 10 bases agree with TRBD1. The germline V gene encodes CDR1 MNHEY and CDR2 SMNVEV (reference sequence). The CDR3 covers 16 residues. The J segment lost 13 bases and the V segment lost 6 bases, leaving 18 bases of the junction unmatched. The CDR3 is CASSRGRGQGLKEQYF. CDR3 DNA sequence: TGTGCCAGCAGCCGGGGTAGGGGACAGGGGTTAAAGGAGCAGTACTTC.

This chain connects TRBV28 to TRBJ2-4; 10 bases fit TRBD1. The last part of the DNA fits TRBJ2-7 better; the J call may be wrong. The CDR3 totals 15 residues. CDR1 is MDHEN, CDR2 SYDVKM, per germline. This chain's CDR3 is CASSIPGQGSYEQYF. As DNA, the CDR3 is TGTGCCAGCAGCATCCCGGGACAGGGGAGTTACGAGCAGTACTTC.

CDR3 protein: CASSPLGGLTDTQYF. The CDR3 DNA is TGTGCCAGCTCACCACTCGGCGGCCTCACAGATACGCAGTATTTT. This chain uses TRBV18 with TRBJ2-3, with D uncertain. Trimming took off 1 base at V and 2 bases at J, with 10 bases between the two ends. Germline CDR1 and CDR2: KGHSH and LQKENI. The CDR3 has 15 residues.

V and J are TRBV28 and TRBJ1-2, with TRBD1 matching 8 bases. The CDR3 sequence is 14 residues long. V gave up 2 bases and J gave up 5 bases; unmatched junction bases: 4. In germline, CDR1 is MDHEN, CDR2 SYDVKM. In DNA form, the CDR3 reads TGTGCCAGCAGTTTACGGACAGGGAAGTATGGCTACACCTTC. Protein sequence: CASSLRTGKYGYTF.

The V and J genes are TRBV7-2 and TRBJ2-7; TRBD2 matches 14 bases. CDR3 length: 19 residues. V gave up 0 bases and J gave up 3 bases; unmatched junction bases: 10. Germline CDR1 SGHTA, CDR2 FQGNSA. CDR3 sequence (DNA): TGTGCCAGCAGCTTAGCCCGGACTAGCGGGGGGCCCCCTCTCTACGAGCAGTACTTC. It translates to CASSLARTSGGPPLYEQYF.

V usage is TRBV20-1 and J usage is TRBJ1-1; no definite D call. V was pared by 1 base and J by 0 bases, with 6 bases between. This CDR3 region has 13 residues. Germline CDR1 DFQATT, CDR2 SNEGSKA (reference sequence). CDR3 bases: TGCAGTGCTAGAGGGCCGGTGAACACTGAAGCTTTCTTT. Its protein product is CSARGPVNTEAFF.

The table lists this clonotype with many counts. This chain connects TRBV20-1 to TRBJ1-2, with a weak D call TRBD1 (5 bases). The V gene lost 1 base and the J gene lost 4 bases, with 7 bases spanning the gap. The CDR3 has 12 residues. From germline, CDR1 is DFQATT and CDR2 SNEGSKA (reference sequence). This chain's CDR3 is CSARAGSYGYTF. The CDR3 DNA sequence: TGCAGTGCTAGAGCAGGGTCCTATGGCTACACCTTC.

Details on this clonotype: One end of the junction does not line up with germline, which may come from a read error. The rearrangement joins TRBV18 to TRBJ1-2; D ambiguous. The V gene's germline CDR1 is KGHSH and CDR2 LQKENI. The CDR3 spans 16 residues. CDR3 DNA sequence: TGTGCTAGCTCACCACCGGCCCTAGTCAGCAGCTATGGCTACACCTTC. It yields the protein CASSPPALVSSYGYTF.

The rearrangement links TRBV4-1 to TRBJ2-3, with D uncertain. The CDR3 contains 16 residues. Trimming shortened V by 1 base and J by 1 base, and 12 bases separated the two germline ends. Germline V gene sequence: CDR1 MGHRA, CDR2 YSYEKL. CDR3: CASSQGGSRGTDTQYF. The CDR3, as DNA: TGCGCCAGCAGCCAAGGAGGCAGTCGAGGCACAGATACGCAGTATTTT.

This clonotype was detected only a few times. The chain links TRBV3-1 to TRBJ2-3; D may match TRBD1 or TRBD2 (5 bases each). V lost 6 bases and J 7 bases, leaving 17 bases between the germline ends. This CDR3 contains 14 residues. CDR1 and CDR2 (germline): LGHDT, YNNKEL (reference sequence). The CDR3 reads CASSHRDGVYTQYF. CDR3 DNA: TGTGCCAGCAGTCACCGGGACGGGGTGTATACGCAGTATTTT.

As DNA, the CDR3 is TGTGCCAGCAGCCGTCGTATAGGTACAGATACGCAGTATTTT. Translating gives CASSRRIGTDTQYF. This chain links TRBV6-5 with TRBJ2-3; D is ambiguous. Germline CDR1 reads MNHEY; CDR2 reads SVGAGI. CDR3 size: 14 residues. The V end was cut by 6 bases, the J end by 3 bases, with 13 bases between.

This sequence joins TRBV7-2 and TRBJ2-1; 8 nucleotides align to TRBD2. The CDR3 consists of 16 residues. CDR1 SGHTA and CDR2 FQGNSA come from the germline V gene. The V and J ends lost 3 bases and 4 bases, in that order; junction bases with no gene match: 8. Written as DNA, the CDR3 is TGTGCCAGCAGCTTTCGGCGGAGCGGGGGTTACAATGAGCAGTTCTTC. Its translation: CASSFRRSGGYNEQFF.

In its sample, this clonotype was seen a few times. The chain links TRBV3-1 to TRBJ2-7, with 8 nucleotides matching TRBD2. With 3 bases clipped from V and 5 bases from J, the junction kept 12 bases outside the gene matches. CDR1 and CDR2 from the germline V gene are LGHDT and YNNKEL (reference sequence). The CDR3 consists of 16 residues. The CDR3 sequence is CASSQYGGGLRDEQYF. DNA for the CDR3: TGTGCCAGCAGCCAGTACGGGGGGGGGCTCCGCGACGAGCAGTACTTC.